This is a list of T cell receptor beta chains from one sample in a study of blood T cell repertoires in COVID-19. TCRdb's table, derived via immunoSEQ multiplex PCR, lists solely in-frame clones and lacks some. The table shows 260,000 or so clones, with approximately 90% occurring only once. Source material: PBMCs or T cells enriched from blood (not recorded which). These receptors were taken from a woman aged 40 to 50 with acute COVID-19. CDR3s include the opening cysteine and the closing phenylalanine or tryptophan. D genes are given only for firm matches. Only part of the rows carry a size: once, few, many, or a class if the clone is expanded.

D	size	V	J	DNA	CDR3
NA	NA	TRBV28	TRBJ1-2	TGTGCCAGCAGTTCGGGGGGCAGATTGGTTCCTGGCTACACCTTC	CASSSGGRLVPGYTF
TRBD2	NA	TRBV4-3	TRBJ2-1	TGCGCCAGCAGCCTCGGGACTAGCGGGAGGGCAAATGAGCAGTTCTTC	CASSLGTSGRANEQFF
TRBD1	NA	TRBV28	TRBJ1-4	TGTGCCAGCAGCTCCCCTCCTGGACAGGAAGGTGACGAAAAACTGTTTTTT	CASSSPPGQEGDEKLFF
TRBD2	once	TRBV5-1	TRBJ2-1	TGCGCCAGCAGCTTGGAGCCTAGCGGCTCCTACAATGAGCAGTTCTTC	CASSLEPSGSYNEQFF
NA	NA	TRBV28	TRBJ1-5	TGTGCCACCTATTCTCAGGGAACTGGTAGCAATCAGCCCCAGCATTTT	CATYSQGTGSNQPQHF
NA	NA	TRBV19	TRBJ2-5	TGTGCCAGTAGCCCCTTTGAACGAGCAGAGACCCAGTACTTC	CASSPFERAETQYF
NA	NA	TRBV5-6	TRBJ1-3	TGTGCCAGCAGCTTAGGCAGGGCTCCTGGAAACACCATATATTTT	CASSLGRAPGNTIYF
NA	NA	TRBV5-1	TRBJ1-2	TGCGCCAGCAGCTTGGACGGTTGGTCTGGTGGCTACACCTTC	CASSLDGWSGGYTF
NA	few	TRBV2	TRBJ2-3	TGTGCCAGCAGAGAGATAGCGGCTGGCACAGATACGCAGTATTTT	CASREIAAGTDTQYF
NA	NA	TRBV9	TRBJ2-7	TGTGCCAGCAGCCAGGGCTTGGGCGGCGAGCAGTACTTC	CASSQGLGGEQYF
TRBD2	NA	TRBV29-1	TRBJ2-1	TGCAGCGCCCGTAGCGGGAGGGGCTACAATGAGCAGTTCTTC	CSARSGRGYNEQFF
TRBD2	NA	TRBV7-8	TRBJ2-2	TGTGCCAGCAGCGCCTCCTTACTAGCGGGAGGGCCCTCGGGCACCGGGGAGCTGTTTTTT	CASSASLLAGGPSGTGELFF
NA	NA	TRBV23-1	TRBJ2-1	TGCGCCAGCAGTCAATGGCGGCGGCCCCCGAACATCAATGAGCAGTTCTTC	CASSQWRRPPNINEQFF
NA	NA	TRBV5-8	TRBJ2-7	TGTGCCAGCAGCCCCGGGACTTACTACGAGCAGTACTTC	CASSPGTYYEQYF
TRBD2	NA	TRBV3-1/TRBV3-2	TRBJ2-2	TGTGCCAGCAGCCGGCCGACTAGCGGGAGATCCCCGAACACCGGGGAGCTGTTTTTT	CASSRPTSGRSPNTGELFF